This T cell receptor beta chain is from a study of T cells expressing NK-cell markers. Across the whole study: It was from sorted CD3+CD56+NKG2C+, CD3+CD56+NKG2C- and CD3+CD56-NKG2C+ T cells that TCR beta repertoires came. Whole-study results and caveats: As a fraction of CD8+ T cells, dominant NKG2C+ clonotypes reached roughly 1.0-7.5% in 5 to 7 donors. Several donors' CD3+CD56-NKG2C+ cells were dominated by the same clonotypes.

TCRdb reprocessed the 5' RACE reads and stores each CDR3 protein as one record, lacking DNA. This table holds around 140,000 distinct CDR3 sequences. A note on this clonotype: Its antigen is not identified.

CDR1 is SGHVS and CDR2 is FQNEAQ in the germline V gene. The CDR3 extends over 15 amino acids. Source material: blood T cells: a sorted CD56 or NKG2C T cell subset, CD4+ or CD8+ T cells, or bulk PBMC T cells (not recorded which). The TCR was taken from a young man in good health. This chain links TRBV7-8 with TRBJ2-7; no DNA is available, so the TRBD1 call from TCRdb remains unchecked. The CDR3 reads CASSLGAGAVYEQYF.